Listed below are T cell receptor beta chains from one sample, sequenced in a study of T cells after posttransplantation cyclophosphamide. Produced via immunoSEQ multiplex PCR; TCRdb's table is partial and in-frame only. The sample is made up of tens of thousands of clones, none counted only once. The sample comprised PBMCs. These receptors originate from a woman aged 60 to 75 in good health, CMV-negative, and a related stem cell transplant donor. The CDR3 runs from the conserved cysteine through the conserved F or W. The D gene is left open where the match is weak. Clone size is stated in some rows and not others, as once, few, many or a class when expanded.

D gene	V gene	clone size	J gene	CDR3 DNA	CDR3 protein
TRBD1	TRBV5-1	many	TRBJ2-1	TGCGCCAGCAGCTCGACAGGGGTAGATGAGCAGTTCTTC	CASSSTGVDEQFF
TRBD2	TRBV5-1	NA	TRBJ2-3	TGCGCCAGCAGCTTGGAGGCGGCTAGCGGGGGGGCCAGAACAGATACGCAGTATTTT	CASSLEAASGGARTDTQYF
NA	TRBV11-2	few	TRBJ2-4	TGTGCCAGCAGAGGCGGTAGCGCCAAAAACATTCAGTACTTC	CASRGGSAKNIQYF
NA	TRBV7-9	many	TRBJ2-7	TGTGCCAGCAGCTCCTGGGGACTTAGCGGCGAGCAGTACTTC	CASSSWGLSGEQYF
NA	TRBV10-3	many	TRBJ1-5	TGTGCCACGGGACATAGCAATCAGCCCCAGCATTTT	CATGHSNQPQHF
NA	TRBV7-8	NA	TRBJ2-2	TGTGCCAGCAGCCTAGAATTAAACACCGGGGAGCTGTTTTTT	CASSLELNTGELFF
TRBD1	TRBV19	many	TRBJ2-7	TGTGCCAGTAGTATCCCGGGACAGACCTACGAGCAGTACTTC	CASSIPGQTYEQYF
NA	TRBV30	many	TRBJ1-1	TGTGCCTGGGGAAGGGGAAACACTGAAGCTTTCTTT	CAWGRGNTEAFF
NA	TRBV7-9	many	TRBJ1-2	TGTGCCAGCAGTTTGCAGGGGCCTACGAACTATGGCTACACCTTC	CASSLQGPTNYGYTF
NA	TRBV4-3	many	TRBJ2-6	TGCGCCAGCAGCCAAGATAGCGGTGGCTCTGGGGCCAACGTCCTGACTTTC	CASSQDSGGSGANVLTF
TRBD1	TRBV30	few	TRBJ1-3	TGTGCCTGGCAGGGACAGTCCGCCGTAGGTGGAAACACCATATATTTT	CAWQGQSAVGGNTIYF
NA	TRBV6-5	NA	TRBJ2-5	TGTGCCAGCAGTTACTCGAATCGCAGGGCCCAGTACTTC	CASSYSNRRAQYF
NA	TRBV30	NA	TRBJ1-1	TGTGCCTGGAGGAGGGGGGGGTTGCCTGAAGCTTTCTTT	CAWRRGGLPEAFF
NA	TRBV5-6	many	TRBJ2-7	TGTGCCAGCAGCTTGTTCCGGGGCGAGCAGTACTTC	CASSLFRGEQYF
NA	TRBV30	NA	TRBJ2-7	TGTGCCTGGAGTAGAGGGTCCTACGAGCAGTACTTC	CAWSRGSYEQYF
NA	TRBV5-1	many	TRBJ1-1	TGCGCCAGCAGCTTGGCCCCGGGGGTCACTGAAGCTTTCTTT	CASSLAPGVTEAFF
TRBD2	TRBV13	NA	TRBJ2-3	TGTGCCAGCAGCTGCCGACTAGCGGGAGGATACACAGATACGCAGTATTTT	CASSCRLAGGYTDTQYF
NA	TRBV19	many	TRBJ2-6	TGTGCCAGTAGCAGACAGGGAGGATCTGGGGCCAACGTCCTGACTTTC	CASSRQGGSGANVLTF
NA	TRBV27	many	TRBJ1-2	TGTGCCAGCAGTTTGCGACAGAACTATGGCTACACCTTC	CASSLRQNYGYTF
NA	TRBV28	many	TRBJ2-7	TGTGCCAGCAAGGGGGGGAGCCACCTCTACGAGCAGTACTTC	CASKGGSHLYEQYF
TRBD2	TRBV7-3	many	TRBJ2-1	TGTGCCAGCAGCCCCCAGGTCGTGATAGCGGGGCCTCATGAGCAGTTCTTC	CASSPQVVIAGPHEQFF
NA	TRBV18	many	TRBJ2-3	TGTGCCAGCTCACCGACAGGCCGCACAGATACGCAGTATTTT	CASSPTGRTDTQYF
TRBD2	TRBV28	many	TRBJ2-7	TGTGCCAGCAGTTCCGGCTGGGCTAGCGGGAAATACGAGCAGTACTTC	CASSSGWASGKYEQYF
TRBD1	TRBV19	many	TRBJ2-1	TGTGCCAGTACGGACAGGGTTGATGAGCAGTTCTTC	CASTDRVDEQFF
NA	TRBV19	many	TRBJ1-2	TGTGCCAGTACCGCGTTTAGGGATGGCTACACCTTC	CASTAFRDGYTF
TRBD1	TRBV5-1	many	TRBJ1-4	TGCGCCAGCAGCGGGACAGGGGTCGGGGAAAAACTGTTTTTT	CASSGTGVGEKLFF
TRBD1	TRBV6-5	many	TRBJ2-1	TGTGCCAGCAGTTCACAGGGGGCGATACGGGATACGACTTTCTTC	CASSSQGAIRDTTFF
NA	TRBV24-1	many	TRBJ1-2	TGTGCCACCGGGGCCCTAGGAGATGGCTACACCTTC	CATGALGDGYTF
TRBD2	TRBV7-3	many	TRBJ2-1	TGTGCCAGCAGCTTTGGGACTAGTGCAGCCAATGAGCAGTTCTTC	CASSFGTSAANEQFF
TRBD1	TRBV4-1	many	TRBJ1-2	TGCGCCAGCAGCCAAGTGGGGGACAGGGGAAGCTATGGCTACACCTTC	CASSQVGDRGSYGYTF
TRBD2	TRBV7-3	many	TRBJ2-1	TGTGCCAGCTCTGCATTAGCGGGAAGGTACAATGAGCAGTTCTTC	CASSALAGRYNEQFF
TRBD2	TRBV5-6	many	TRBJ2-2	TGTGCCAGCAGCTTCCTAGCGGGCACCGGGGAGCTGTTTTTT	CASSFLAGTGELFF
TRBD1	TRBV30	few	TRBJ1-1	TGTGCCTGGAGCCCTGGCAGGGGGCAAGTGGGAAGCACTGAAGCTTTCTTT	CAWSPGRGQVGSTEAFF
NA	TRBV28	many	TRBJ1-5	TGTGCCAGCAATCTACAAAACAGGGGCAATCAGCCCCAGCATTTT	CASNLQNRGNQPQHF
TRBD1	TRBV6-2/TRBV6-3	many	TRBJ1-2	TGTGCCAGCAGTCAACAGGGGTATGGCTACACCTTC	CASSQQGYGYTF
NA	TRBV19	many	TRBJ1-2	TGTGCCAGTAGCGCGTTGCAGGGCGGATTTGGCTACACCTTC	CASSALQGGFGYTF
TRBD1	TRBV5-1	many	TRBJ1-2	TGCGCCAGCAGCGTAGGGACAGCTAAATCCTATGGCTACACCTTC	CASSVGTAKSYGYTF
TRBD1	TRBV30	many	TRBJ1-1	TGTGCCTGCAAACAGGGGTACACTGAAGCTTTCTTT	CACKQGYTEAFF
TRBD2	TRBV6-1	NA	TRBJ2-5	TGTGCCAGCAGTCCGAGCGGGAGCCGGGAGACCCAGTACTTC	CASSPSGSRETQYF
TRBD1	TRBV10-2	many	TRBJ1-5	TGCGCCAGCAGGAAACAGGGGGATAGCAATCAGCCCCAGCATTTT	CASRKQGDSNQPQHF
TRBD1	TRBV11-2	NA	TRBJ1-4	TGTGCCAGCAGCTTAGGGACAGGGAGGACTGAAAAACTGTTTTTT	CASSLGTGRTEKLFF
NA	TRBV10-3	many	TRBJ2-3	TGTGCCATCAACAGGGAAGGTTCGGATACGCAGTATTTT	CAINREGSDTQYF
NA	TRBV5-5	many	TRBJ2-1	TGTGCCAGCAGTTACACCCATCCGGCTAGCCTTGGGTATAGAGAGCAGTTCTTC	CASSYTHPASLGYREQFF
TRBD2	TRBV6-1	NA	TRBJ2-2	TGTGCCAGCAGTGATGGGCTAGCGGGCGTGGTAATAGGGGAGCTGTTTTTT	CASSDGLAGVVIGELFF
NA	TRBV5-1	NA	TRBJ2-2	TGCGCCAGCAGCTTGGCGACAGACACCGGGGAGCTGTTTTTT	CASSLATDTGELFF
TRBD2	TRBV7-8	many	TRBJ2-1	TGTGCCAGCAGCACAAGCGGGGGGTACTACAATGAGCAGTTCTTC	CASSTSGGYYNEQFF
TRBD2	TRBV6-1	few	TRBJ2-1	TGTGCCAGCAGTGAATTGGGTGCTAGCGGTAATGAGCAGTTCTTC	CASSELGASGNEQFF
NA	TRBV7-8	NA	TRBJ2-5	TGTGCCAGCAGCTTTAACGCCTTCGGGGAGACCCAGTACTTC	CASSFNAFGETQYF
TRBD1	TRBV6-1	NA	TRBJ2-7	TGTGCCAGCAGGGAGCCCGGGACAGGGGTCGGCGAGCAGTACTTC	CASREPGTGVGEQYF
NA	TRBV5-1	many	TRBJ2-3	TGCGCCAGCAGCTTGGAGCCCCCAGGGGCTGGCACAGATACGCAGTATTTT	CASSLEPPGAGTDTQYF
TRBD2	TRBV2	many	TRBJ2-3	TGTGCCAGCAGTGAGGTGTTAGCGGGGGCAGATACGCAGTATTTT	CASSEVLAGADTQYF
NA	TRBV10-1	many	TRBJ1-3	TGCGCCAGCCGAGACAGTGGAGGAAACACCATATATTTT	CASRDSGGNTIYF
TRBD1	TRBV25-1	NA	TRBJ1-1	TGTGCCAGCAATCCCGACAGGGGGCTAGGGACTGAAGCTTTCTTT	CASNPDRGLGTEAFF
TRBD1	TRBV7-9	NA	TRBJ2-7	TGTGCCAGCGGTGTTACAGGGGCCGTCTACGAGCAGTACTTC	CASGVTGAVYEQYF
TRBD2	TRBV28	few	TRBJ2-5	TGTGCCAGCACCTCCTCCCTGGGCCTAGCGGGATCGAAAGAGACCCAGTACTTC	CASTSSLGLAGSKETQYF
TRBD2	TRBV9	NA	TRBJ2-5	TGTGCCAGCAGCGAAGCCGGGGGGGGGATCCAAGGGACCCAGTACTTC	CASSEAGGGIQGTQYF
TRBD2	TRBV10-1	many	TRBJ2-2	TGCGCCAGCAGTAGGGGACTAGCGGGGGCGAACACCGGGGAGCTGTTTTTT	CASSRGLAGANTGELFF
TRBD1	TRBV6-5	many	TRBJ2-7	TGTGCCAGCCGCGAGGGGGCCGAGCAGTACTTC	CASREGAEQYF
TRBD2	TRBV9	few	TRBJ2-7	TGTGCCAGCAGCGCGGGGGGTAGCGGGAGCTACGAGCAGTACTTC	CASSAGGSGSYEQYF